Here is one T cell receptor (beta chain) with its context. Its target is unknown. This specimen belongs to a study of blood T cells in healthy people across ages. As for the study in general: About one barcoded beta molecule per two T cells came from capture by template switching.

The second PCR ran about 6 to 11 cycles with a sample-barcoded 5' primer and J-beta primers. TCRdb fed the 5' RACE reads into MiXCR, producing one record per CDR3 protein. The table lists about 970,000 distinct CDR3 sequences, roughly 50% of them singletons. V lost 4 bases to trimming and J lost 4 bases; unmatched junction nucleotides: 9. There are 16 residues in the CDR3. From germline, CDR1 is SGHRS and CDR2 YFSETQ. Study-level points and caveats: Long-lived and aged donors differed, with more naive CD4+ cells and higher diversity in the long-lived. Donor CMV infection status was unknown, possibly confounding age-related changes in expanded clonotypes.

Investigators took 8 to 10 milliliters of peripheral blood from every donor. Specimen: blood. This receptor was obtained from a woman aged 60-70 years in good health. V is TRBV5-1 and J is TRBJ2-7; TRBD2 aligns across 12 bases. CDR3 nucleotides: TGCGCCAGCAGCCGTGGGCCTAGCGGGAGGGAGTACGAGCAGTACTTC. It codes for CASSRGPSGREYEQYF.